These 18 T cell receptor beta chains were all obtained from the same sample, sequenced in a study of blood T cell repertoires in COVID-19 (dated by TCRdb to the early 2020s). Library preparation was by the immunoSEQ multiplex PCR assay. Imported from immuneACCESS, the table was reduced by TCRdb to in-frame sequences with V and J called. These copies leave out some clones; in studies compared against another copy, an unresolved V gene accounts for under half, and the cause of the remainder is not known. The sample table records a few hundred thousand clones; over 75% of these occur just once. Clones ranked in the top ten supply under 2.5% of the sample. The sequenced sample was peripheral blood. Receptors were obtained from a woman in her fifties or sixties with acute or convalescent COVID-19.

This clone was picked up a small number of times. This chain links TRBV11-1 with TRBJ2-3; D gene unclear. This CDR3 has 13 amino acids. The ends were cut back, 3 bases at V and 4 bases at J, with 8 bases in the middle. Per germline, CDR1 SGHAT and CDR2 FQDESV (reference sequence). The CDR3: CASSFSLADTQYF. The DNA for the CDR3 is TGTGCCAGCAGCTTTAGCCTAGCAGATACGCAGTATTTT.

This clone appeared once. The V call is TRBV18, the J call TRBJ2-1; D might be TRBD2 (7 bases). In germline, CDR1 is KGHSH, CDR2 LQKENI. The CDR3 has 16 amino acids. Trimming left V 3 bases short and J 0 bases short, with 12 bases between. This CDR3 reads CASSPRGGASYNEQFF. CDR3 nucleotide sequence: TGTGCCAGCTCACCGAGGGGGGGGGCCTCCTACAATGAGCAGTTCTTC.

This chain connects TRBV28 to TRBJ1-1, with a tentative D call TRBD1 (5 bases). The CDR3 sequence is 12 residues long. V lost 4 bases and J 11 bases, leaving 14 bases between the germline ends. In germline, CDR1 is MDHEN, CDR2 SYDVKM. The CDR3 loop is CASSSLQGLAFF. DNA for the CDR3: TGTGCCAGCAGTTCACTCCAGGGACTGGCTTTCTTT.

This sequence joins TRBV2 and TRBJ1-6; D is unclear. CDR3 size: 15 residues. Germline V gene data show CDR1 as SNHLY and CDR2 as FYNNEI. V was clipped by 4 bases and J by 7 bases, with 14 bases between them. The DNA of the CDR3 is TGTGCCAGCAGTGGAGAGGACCGCGGGAATTCACCCCTCCACTTT. Translated, it gives CASSGEDRGNSPLHF.

The V gene is TRBV5-1, the J gene TRBJ1-1, with a possible D match to TRBD1 (5 bases). Germline CDR1 SGHRS, CDR2 YFSETQ. The CDR3 has 14 residues. Between the trimmed V and J ends, which lost 2 bases and 4 bases, there was a span of 12 bases. The CDR3 DNA follows: TGCGCCAGCAGCTTACAGGATCAGGGCACTGAAGCTTTCTTT. Translating it yields CASSLQDQGTEAFF.

This chain joins TRBV19 and TRBJ1-2; the match to TRBD1 covers 9 bases. Germline lookup yields CDR1 LNHDA and CDR2 SQIVND (reference sequence). Germline trimming cut 6 bases from V and 6 bases from J; bases unmatched to any gene: 5. The CDR3 loop spans 13 amino acids. CDR3 residues: CASSPGTGNGYTF. The CDR3 nucleotides read TGTGCCAGTAGCCCCGGGACAGGGAATGGCTACACCTTC.

The V gene is TRBV29-1, the J gene TRBJ2-3; no reliable D call. This CDR3 has 12 amino acids. The germline V and J ends were trimmed by 0 bases and 6 bases, with 7 bases remaining between them. Germline lookup yields CDR1 SQVTM and CDR2 ANQGSEA. CDR3 amino acids: CSVEEAPDTQYF. DNA for the CDR3: TGCAGCGTTGAAGAGGCTCCGGATACGCAGTATTTT.

CDR3 sequence reads: CATLSGTGSSSYNEQFF. The CDR3 nucleotides read TGTGCCACCCTATCCGGGACAGGGTCAAGCTCCTACAATGAGCAGTTCTTC. This chain joins TRBV28 and TRBJ2-1; 9 positions agree with TRBD1. Trimming removed 10 bases from V and 0 bases from J; junction bases left unmatched: 13. The CDR3 runs to 17 residues. Germline assignment: CDR1 MDHEN and CDR2 SYDVKM.

The CDR3 loop reads CASKEGRLGDSPLHF. In DNA form, the CDR3 reads TGTGCCAGTAAGGAGGGGAGGCTAGGTGATTCACCCCTCCACTTT. The chain couples TRBV19 to TRBJ1-6; possible D gene TRBD1, 5 bases. Trimming took off 7 bases at V and 8 bases at J, with 18 bases between the two ends. Germline values: CDR1 LNHDA, CDR2 SQIVND (reference sequence). The CDR3 extends over 15 amino acids. Together with reference TRBV19 and TRBJ1-6, the CDR3 gives the full variable domain: DGGITQSPKYLFRKEGQNVTLSCEQNLNHDAMYWYRQDPGQGLRLIYYSQIVNDFQKGDIAEGYSVSREKKESFPLTVTSAQKNPTAFYLCASKEGRLGDSPLHFGNGTRLTVT.

The V and J genes are TRBV11-2 and TRBJ1-1, with no clear D. This CDR3 contains 12 residues. Germline values: CDR1 SGHAT, CDR2 FQNNGV. The V end lost 0 bases, the J end lost 10 bases, and 9 bases lay between the germline ends. CDR3 protein: CASSLDLGRAFF. The CDR3 coding sequence is TGTGCCAGCAGCTTAGATCTAGGTCGAGCTTTCTTT.

This chain links TRBV19 with TRBJ2-1; 7 bases match TRBD1. The CDR3 has 17 amino acids. From germline, CDR1 is LNHDA and CDR2 SQIVND (reference sequence). With V trimmed by 5 bases and J by 7 bases, 17 bases remained unmatched. CDR3 residues: CASSPRGQARSINEQFF. CDR3 nucleotides: TGTGCCAGTAGTCCGAGAGGACAGGCGAGGTCGATAAATGAGCAGTTCTTC. Variable domain in full (rest from reference TRBV19 and TRBJ2-1): DGGITQSPKYLFRKEGQNVTLSCEQNLNHDAMYWYRQDPGQGLRLIYYSQIVNDFQKGDIAEGYSVSREKKESFPLTVTSAQKNPTAFYLCASSPRGQARSINEQFFGPGTRLTVL.

The V gene is TRBV27, the J gene TRBJ2-3, with TRBD1 as a possible D gene (6 bases). This CDR3 spans 13 amino acids. Deletions cut 8 bases from V and 4 bases from J, with 13 bases between. Germline CDR1 reads MNHEY; CDR2 reads SMNVEV (reference sequence). The CDR3 DNA sequence: TGTGCCAGCCGCTCGACAGGACCAGATACGCAGTATTTT. As protein: CASRSTGPDTQYF.

The chain couples TRBV19 to TRBJ1-2; perhaps TRBD1 as D (6 bases). Per the germline V gene, CDR1 is LNHDA and CDR2 is SQIVND (reference sequence). The CDR3 loop spans 13 amino acids. V lost 6 bases and J lost 7, with 15 bases in between. CDR3: CASSQGHRVGYTF. CDR3 sequence (DNA): TGTGCCAGTAGCCAGGGGCATAGAGTTGGCTACACCTTC.

A note on this clone: The same CDR3 can be traced to other DNA sequences in this sample. This sequence joins TRBV18 and TRBJ2-1; 10 bases agree with TRBD2. The CDR3 totals 16 residues. CDR1 is KGHSH and CDR2 is LQKENI in the germline V gene. The J segment lost 2 bases and the V segment lost 6 bases, leaving 7 bases of the junction unmatched. This chain's CDR3 is CASSPPGLATYNEQFF. DNA for the CDR3: TGTGCCAGCTCGCCGCCGGGACTAGCGACCTACAATGAGCAGTTCTTC.

The gene calls are TRBV7-8 and TRBJ2-3, with 12 nucleotides matching TRBD2. In germline, CDR1 is SGHVS, CDR2 FQNEAQ. Germline trimming cut 3 bases from V and 2 bases from J; bases unmatched to any gene: 6. The CDR3 sequence is 17 residues long. For the CDR3, the DNA is TGTGCCAGCAGCTTTCTAGCGGGAGGGCCTAACACAGATACGCAGTATTTT. This translates into CASSFLAGGPNTDTQYF.

This chain joins TRBV5-1 and TRBJ1-1, with 9 bases lining up with TRBD1. CDR1 is SGHRS, CDR2 YFSETQ, per germline. The CDR3 has 16 residues. The V segment lost 5 bases and the J segment 13 bases; nucleotides outside the gene matches: 21. This CDR3 is CASSEIPRDRVLADFF. The CDR3 coding sequence is TGCGCCAGCAGTGAAATCCCCCGGGACAGGGTTCTAGCGGATTTCTTT.

This clone was counted a few times. The chain combines TRBV28 with TRBJ1-2; 9 bases map to TRBD1. The CDR3 totals 15 residues. Germline CDR1 MDHEN, CDR2 SYDVKM. J lost 8 bases, V lost 3 bases, and 10 bases had no gene match. CDR3 residues: CASSLIHRGLVGYTF. The CDR3, as DNA: TGTGCCAGCAGTTTGATTCACAGGGGGCTGGTCGGCTACACCTTC.

In DNA form, the CDR3 reads TGTGCCAGCAGTTACACTCTTCTACTAGCGGGGTACGAGACCCAGTACTTC. Translation: CASSYTLLLAGYETQYF. This rearrangement joins TRBV6-2 or TRBV6-3 to TRBJ2-5; TRBD2 agrees at 10 bases. From germline, CDR1 is MNHEY and CDR2 SVGEGT. The trim removed 2 bases at V and 5 bases at J, leaving 11 bases unmatched. The CDR3 is 17 residues long.